A selection of T cell receptor beta chains follows, all from one sample in a study of chemoradiotherapy in HPV16-positive cancers. TCRdb's copy holds only in-frame clones and misses some; the assay was immunoSEQ multiplex PCR. The profile shows over 10,000 clones, around 80% of them singletons. This specimen was acquired from a patient who underwent chemoradiotherapy. The receptors were sampled from a human donor with HPV-associated anogenital cancer. CDR3s include the opening cysteine and the closing phenylalanine or tryptophan. The order of the fields is clone size, V gene, J gene, D gene, CDR3 DNA, CDR3 protein. D genes are given only for firm matches. For some rows the clone size is stated as once, few or many, or as a class when expanded; others skip it.

.	TRBV9	TRBJ1-1	TRBD1	TGTGCCAGCAGCCTGGGACAGGGGCAAATGAACACTGAAGCTTTCTTT	CASSLGQGQMNTEAFF
.	TRBV2	TRBJ2-7	TRBD2	TGTGCCAGCAGTGAAGCGCTTACTAGCGGGGCCTACGAGCAGTACTTC	CASSEALTSGAYEQYF
.	TRBV6-6	TRBJ1-1	.	TGTGCCAGCAGATCCCAGTGGGAAGCTTTCTTT	CASRSQWEAFF
few	TRBV6-5	TRBJ1-6	.	TGTGCCAGCAGTTATGCGGGACCGAATACACCCCTCCACTTT	CASSYAGPNTPLHF
.	TRBV19	TRBJ2-1	.	TGTGCCAGTAGTATATCAGGGGTCGATGAGCAGTTCTTC	CASSISGVDEQFF
.	TRBV5-1	TRBJ2-6	.	TGCGCCAGCAGCGTTGACAGGACCTGGGGCCTGACTTTC	CASSVDRTWGLTF
.	TRBV11-2	TRBJ1-1	.	TGTGTCAGCAGCTTAGATCGAGGGACAGAAGCTTTCTTT	CVSSLDRGTEAFF
.	TRBV6-5	TRBJ2-7	TRBD2	TGTGCCAGCAGTTACTCGATGGGAGGGCGGGCGCAGTACTTC	CASSYSMGGRAQYF
.	TRBV27	TRBJ1-1	.	TGTGCCAGCAGGGTATATCGCAGGGCAGGAACTGAAGCTTTCTTT	CASRVYRRAGTEAFF
.	TRBV9	TRBJ2-3	.	TGTGCCAGCAGCCCCCGACCCACAGATACGCAGTATTTT	CASSPRPTDTQYF
few	TRBV11-1	TRBJ2-7	.	TGTGCCAGCAGCTTAGCAACTGGGCAGTCCTACGAGCAGTACTTC	CASSLATGQSYEQYF
.	TRBV7-8	TRBJ1-3	.	TGTGCCAGCAGCCTCGACATCTCTGGAAACACCATATATTTT	CASSLDISGNTIYF
.	TRBV7-2	TRBJ1-4	.	TGTGCCAGCAGCTTAGATGAAAAACTGTTTTTT	CASSLDEKLFF
few	TRBV6-1	TRBJ1-5	TRBD1	TGTGCCAGCAGTGAATCTACAGGGGTCCTACAGCCCCAGCATTTT	CASSESTGVLQPQHF
.	TRBV2	TRBJ1-4	TRBD1	TGTGCCAGCAGGTTAGGGACAGGGAATGAAAAACTGTTTTTT	CASRLGTGNEKLFF
.	TRBV4-1	TRBJ1-1	.	TGCGCCAGCAGCCAATCCCCGAACACTGAAGCTTTCTTT	CASSQSPNTEAFF
.	TRBV5-5	TRBJ2-2	.	TGTGCCAGCAGCTTCTACACCGGGGAGCTGTTTTTT	CASSFYTGELFF
.	TRBV2	TRBJ2-7	.	TGTGCCAGCAGTGAAGCGTGGGACTTGGCCACCTACGAGCAGTACTTC	CASSEAWDLATYEQYF
.	TRBV18	TRBJ1-6	.	TGTGCCAGCTCACCACCGGGGGGGACCGATAATTCACCCCTCCACTTT	CASSPPGGTDNSPLHF
.	TRBV10-1	TRBJ1-1	.	TGCGCCAGCCCCTGGGGGGGTGAAGCTTTCTTT	CASPWGGEAFF
.	TRBV28	TRBJ2-7	.	TGTGCCAATAGGGGGGCAGGGTCCTACGAGCAGTACTTC	CANRGAGSYEQYF
.	TRBV19	TRBJ1-5	TRBD1	TGTGCCAGTACTTCCGGACAGGGGGATCAGCCCCAGCATTTT	CASTSGQGDQPQHF
few	TRBV19	TRBJ1-6	TRBD1	TGTGCCAGTGCGGAGACAGGGGCCAATTCACCCCTCCACTTT	CASAETGANSPLHF
.	TRBV4-3	TRBJ1-2	.	TGCGCCAGCAGCCAAGATTACACGGACGAGGCACGTGGCTACACCTTC	CASSQDYTDEARGYTF
.	TRBV2	TRBJ1-5	.	TGTGCCAGCAGTGAACTGGGACCCGATCAGCCCCAGCATTTT	CASSELGPDQPQHF
.	TRBV2	TRBJ1-2	TRBD1	TGTGCCAGCAGTCCAACAGGGGAAGGGTATGGCTACACCTTC	CASSPTGEGYGYTF
.	TRBV5-6	TRBJ1-6	.	TGTGCCAGCAGCTTGTGGGCGGTGCAGGGTAGCTCCTATAATTCACCCCTCCACTTT	CASSLWAVQGSSYNSPLHF
.	TRBV12-5	TRBJ2-3	TRBD2	TGTGCTAGTGGTTTGGTACTAGCGGGGCCTATCACAGATACGCAGTATTTT	CASGLVLAGPITDTQYF
.	TRBV27	TRBJ2-3	TRBD1	TGTGCCAGCAGTCTTCTCGGGACAGCGTCTTTTAGCACAGATACGCAGTATTTT	CASSLLGTASFSTDTQYF
.	TRBV2	TRBJ1-3	.	TGTGCCAGCAGCCTGGACACTGGAAACACCATATATTTT	CASSLDTGNTIYF
.	TRBV7-2	TRBJ1-3	.	TGTGCCAGCAGCCCCCAGTACTCTGGAAACACCATATATTTT	CASSPQYSGNTIYF
once	TRBV6-5	TRBJ1-2	.	TGTGCCAGCAGGGCCACAGGGACACGCGGCTACACCTTC	CASRATGTRGYTF
.	TRBV6-5	TRBJ1-1	.	TGTGCCAGCAGTTCGCGTAGAACGGGCATGAACACTGAAGCTTTCTTT	CASSSRRTGMNTEAFF